This TCR beta chain was sequenced in a study of blood T cells in healthy people across ages. Study findings and constraints: The study found more naive CD4+ cells and higher diversity in long-lived than aged donors. CMV status of donors was not determined, possibly confounding expanded clonotype changes.

PCR was performed a second time for about 7 to 11 cycles using a sample-barcoded 5' primer and a J-beta primer mix. Each cDNA molecule was tagged by a template-switch adaptor that had 12 random nucleotides. The yield of each sample was at least 2.5 million CDR3-containing paired-end reads. TCRdb fed the 5' RACE reads into MiXCR, producing one record per CDR3 protein. There are roughly 1.5 million distinct CDR3 sequences in the sample; roughly 43% occur only once, and 4% lies in the top ten. This clonotype appeared once. Its antigen is not identified. Germline trimming cut 3 bases from V and 4 bases from J; bases unmatched to any gene: 11. This CDR3 region has 17 residues. The V gene's germline CDR1 is LGHDT and CDR2 YNNKEL (reference sequence).

This sequence was found in a woman younger than 30 in good health. The V call is TRBV3-1, the J call TRBJ1-1, with TRBD1 matching 10 bases. The sample taken for sequencing was blood. CDR3 loop: CASSHVGTGVLSTEAFF. CDR3 DNA: TGTGCCAGCAGCCACGTGGGGACAGGGGTATTGAGCACTGAAGCTTTCTTT. Complete variable domain (other parts from reference TRBV3-1 and TRBJ1-1): DTAVSQTPKYLVTQMGNDKSIKCEQNLGHDTMYWYKQDSKKFLKIMFSYNNKELIINETVPNRFSPKSPDKAHLNLHINSLELGDSAVYFCASSHVGTGVLSTEAFFGQGTRLTVV.